This TCR beta chain was captured in a study of shared T cell receptors in the human thymus. The data were produced by immunoSEQ multiplex PCR, yet TCRdb's version contains in-frame clones alone and is incomplete. This table holds hundreds of thousands of clones, around 87% found once. V gave up 1 base and J gave up 2 bases; unmatched junction bases: 15. CDR1 and CDR2 from the germline V gene are MNHNS and SASEGT. This CDR3 has 19 amino acids. These data were likewise used in another study, on human thymus T cells. This second study says: It was from resections taken during corrective heart surgery that the thymus tissue came.

The chain couples TRBV6-1 to TRBJ2-7; 9 nucleotides align to TRBD2. This clonotype originated in a boy younger than two with a congenital heart defect. Sequenced sample: thymocytes. In DNA form, the CDR3 reads TGTGCCAGCAGTGAAGGTGAAGGGGGCTTGACTAGCGGAGCCTACGAGCAGTACTTC. It encodes CASSEGEGGLTSGAYEQYF.